This TCR beta chain was identified during a study of OX40 agonist ivuxolimab in advanced cancers. Libraries were prepared by immunoSEQ multiplex PCR; TCRdb keeps only in-frame clonotypes and omits some of them. Among 70,000 to 95,000 clones, roughly 87% were seen once, and the ten largest hold less than 0.35%. The CDR3 runs 15 residues. The V gene lost 0 bases and the J gene lost 12 bases, with 15 bases spanning the gap. Germline values: CDR1 MNHNS, CDR2 SASEGT. The sequence came from an adult with an advanced solid tumor such as melanoma, head and neck, liver or kidney cancer. Sequenced material: CD4+ or CD8+ T cells sorted from blood, taken in a trial of the OX40 agonist ivuxolimab. The genes are TRBV6-1 and TRBJ1-6; D is unclear. CDR3 nucleotides: TGTGCCAGCAGTGAAGCGCTCACATCCTCGGGACCCCTCCACTTT. Translating it yields CASSEALTSSGPLHF.